This section outlines one T cell receptor (beta chain) sequence together with its context. The antigen is not known. The CDR3 regions of TCR beta were amplified from RNA transcripts. With the HTBI primer set, the TCR CDR3 went through a first round of RT-PCR. Using its own MiXCR run on the multiplex PCR reads, TCRdb lists one record per CDR3 protein. Here the sample spans more than 300,000 distinct CDR3 sequences, over 11% being singletons. The V gene's germline CDR1 is KGHDR and CDR2 SFDVKD. This CDR3 has 14 amino acids. Between the trimmed V and J ends, which lost 4 bases and 10 bases, there was a span of 16 bases. The sample belongs to a study of T cells in Graves' hyperthyroidism and ophthalmopathy. As for the study in general: Peripheral blood collection took place at initial diagnosis, before any treatment.

General study findings and limits: Before onset, by a median of around 6.1 months, the model predicted ophthalmopathy. Blood samples included most of the expanded thyroid clonotypes exceeding 0.001.

The source material was blood. The TCR sequence derives from a woman in her sixties with Graves' hyperthyroidism. The genes are TRBV24-1 and TRBJ2-1; TRBD2 is a possible D gene (5 bases). CDR3 sequence (DNA): TGTGCCACCAGTGACCCCCGGACTGTGCAGGAGCAGTTCTTC. Translating it yields CATSDPRTVQEQFF.